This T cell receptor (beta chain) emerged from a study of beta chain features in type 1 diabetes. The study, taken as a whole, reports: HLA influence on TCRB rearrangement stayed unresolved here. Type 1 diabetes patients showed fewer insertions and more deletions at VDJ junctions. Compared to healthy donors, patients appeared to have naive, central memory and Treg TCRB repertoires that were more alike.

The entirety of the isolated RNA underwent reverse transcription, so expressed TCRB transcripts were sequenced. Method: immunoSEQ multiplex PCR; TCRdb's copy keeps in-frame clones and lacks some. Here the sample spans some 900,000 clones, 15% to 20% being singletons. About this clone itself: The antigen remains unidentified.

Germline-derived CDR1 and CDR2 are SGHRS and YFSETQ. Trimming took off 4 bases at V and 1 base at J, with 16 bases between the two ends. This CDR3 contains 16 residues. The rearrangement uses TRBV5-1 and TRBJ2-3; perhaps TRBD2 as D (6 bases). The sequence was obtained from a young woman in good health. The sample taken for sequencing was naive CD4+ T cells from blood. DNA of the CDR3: TGCGCCAGCAGCGGTGGCAGGGTAGCGGGCACAGATACGCAGTATTTT. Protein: CASSGGRVAGTDTQYF.